This entry describes one T cell receptor (beta chain). Its antigen is not known. The primer mix had 60 Vbeta and 13 Jbeta primers. Produced via immunoSEQ multiplex PCR; TCRdb's table is partial and in-frame only. The top ten hold 3% to 3.5% of the sample, which has 110,000 to 150,000 clones, approximately 71% seen once. J was trimmed by 11 bases and V by 4 bases; bases with no gene match: 9. Germline V gene data show CDR1 as SGHAT and CDR2 as FQNNGV. CDR3 size: 14 residues. These data come from a study of cytomegalovirus exposure and HLA in healthy donors. Study-wide results and limits: Exclusion as indistinguishable affected some V segments, including TRBV6-2 and TRBV6-3. Most sequenced TCRs were rare (though some public TCRs occurred in many donors).

The receptor's source is a man between 35 and 55 years old in good health and CMV-seronegative. The V and J genes are TRBV11-2 and TRBJ2-2; 8 bases fit TRBD1. Sequenced input: PBMCs. The CDR3 loop reads CASSSMTGAGELFF. The CDR3 DNA follows: TGTGCCAGCAGCTCGATGACAGGGGCGGGAGAGCTGTTTTTT.